The T cell receptor beta chain under discussion was sequenced for a study of beta chain features in type 1 diabetes. Study conclusions and caveats: Compared to healthy donors, patients appeared to have naive, central memory and Treg TCRB repertoires that were more alike.

Since all of the isolated RNA was reverse transcribed, expressed TCRB transcripts were what got sequenced. Clones were sequenced by immunoSEQ multiplex PCR, and TCRdb holds only the in-frame ones, with some missing. In the table there are 680,000 or so clones, roughly a sixth of which are singletons. Trimming removed 4 bases from V and 2 bases from J, with 11 bases in between. Per the germline V gene, CDR1 is SGHTA and CDR2 is FQGTGA. CDR3 length: 14 amino acids. Sorting of CD4+ naive, central memory, regulatory and stem cell-like memory cells was performed via CD45RO/CCR7/CD25/CD127/CD95/CD27. This clone has only a few counts. What it binds is not known.

This TCR came from a man younger than 35 in good health. The chain recombines TRBV7-3 with TRBJ1-2; D gene unclear. What was sequenced was naive CD4+ T cells from blood. CDR3 in DNA: TGTGCCAGCAGCTATAGGGTGGCCAACTATGGCTACACCTTC. It specifies CASSYRVANYGYTF.